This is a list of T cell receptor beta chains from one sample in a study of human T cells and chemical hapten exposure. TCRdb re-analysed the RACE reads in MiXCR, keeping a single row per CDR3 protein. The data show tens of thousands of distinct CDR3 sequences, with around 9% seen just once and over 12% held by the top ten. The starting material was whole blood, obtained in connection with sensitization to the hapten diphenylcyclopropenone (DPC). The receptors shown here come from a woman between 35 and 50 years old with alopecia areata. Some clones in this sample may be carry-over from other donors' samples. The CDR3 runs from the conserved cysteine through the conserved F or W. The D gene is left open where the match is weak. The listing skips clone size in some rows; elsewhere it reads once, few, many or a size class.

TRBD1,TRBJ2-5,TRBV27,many,CASSFYRGASLETQYF,TGTGCCAGCAGTTTCTACAGGGGGGCAAGTCTCGAGACCCAGTACTTC
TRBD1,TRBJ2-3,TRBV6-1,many,CASMMTGEEDTQYF,TGTGCCAGCATGATGACAGGGGAGGAAGATACGCAGTATTTT
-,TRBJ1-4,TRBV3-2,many,CASSQTRPKEKLFF,TGTGCCAGCTCCCAAACTCGGCCTAAAGAAAAACTGTTTTTT
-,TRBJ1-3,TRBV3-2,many,CASSQGRMTGRRNTIYF,TGTGCCAGCAGCCAAGGGCGAATGACAGGGAGAAGAAACACCATATATTTT
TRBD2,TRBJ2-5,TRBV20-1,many,CSAPGLAGETQYF,TGCAGTGCCCCGGGACTAGCTGGCGAGACCCAGTACTTC
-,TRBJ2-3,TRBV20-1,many,CSASKGSSTDTQYF,TGCAGTGCTAGTAAGGGATCTAGCACAGATACGCAGTATTTT
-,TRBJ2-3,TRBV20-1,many,CSAYRGRDTQYF,TGCAGTGCTTATCGGGGGAGAGATACGCAGTATTTT
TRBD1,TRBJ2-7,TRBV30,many,CASQGGTGEVYEQYF,TGTGCCTCCCAGGGGGGGACAGGGGAGGTGTACGAGCAGTACTTC
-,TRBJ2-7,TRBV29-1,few,CSVANYEQYF,TGCAGCGTCGCCAACTACGAGCAGTACTTC
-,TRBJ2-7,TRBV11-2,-,CASSLGVGSQGTHEQYF,TGTGCCAGCAGCTTAGGAGTAGGGTCGCAGGGTACCCACGAGCAGTACTTC
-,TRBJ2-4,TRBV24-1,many,CATSRPPLAKNIQYF,TGTGCCACCAGCAGGCCGCCGCTAGCCAAAAACATTCAGTACTTC
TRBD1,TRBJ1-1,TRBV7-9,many,CASSSGDRVTEAFF,TGTGCCAGCAGCTCCGGGGACAGGGTTACTGAAGCTTTCTTT
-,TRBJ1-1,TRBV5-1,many,CASSLEGHTNTEAFF,TGCGCCAGCAGCTTGGAGGGACACACGAACACTGAAGCTTTCTTT
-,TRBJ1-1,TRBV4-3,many,CASSRTWNTEAFF,TGCGCCAGCAGCCGAACCTGGAACACTGAAGCTTTCTTT
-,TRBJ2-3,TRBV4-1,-,CASSQEGQFTDTQYF,TGCGCCAGCAGCCAAGAGGGCCAGTTCACAGATACGCAGTATTTT
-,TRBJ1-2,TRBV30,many,CAWSQSTGGRGLYGYTF,TGTGCCTGGAGTCAAAGTACCGGGGGAAGGGGTCTCTATGGCTACACCTTC
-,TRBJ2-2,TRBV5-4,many,CASSAGATANTGELFF,TGTGCCAGCAGCGCAGGAGCGACAGCGAACACCGGGGAGCTGTTTTTT
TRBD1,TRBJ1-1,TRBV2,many,CASGDRVATEAFF,TGTGCCAGCGGTGACAGGGTTGCCACTGAAGCTTTCTTT
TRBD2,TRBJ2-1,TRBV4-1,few,CASSQGLAGGNEQFF,TGCGCCAGCAGCCAAGGACTAGCGGGGGGGAATGAGCAGTTCTTC
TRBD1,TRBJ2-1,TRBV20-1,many,CSAIAPWGQGAPNEQFF,TGCAGTGCCATAGCTCCATGGGGACAGGGGGCCCCCAATGAGCAGTTCTTC
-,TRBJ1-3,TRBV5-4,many,CASSGEADISGNTIYF,TGTGCCAGCAGCGGGGAGGCAGACATCTCTGGAAACACCATATATTTT
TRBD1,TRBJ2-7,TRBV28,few,CASSPDRAYEQYF,TGTGCCAGCAGCCCAGACAGGGCCTACGAGCAGTACTTC
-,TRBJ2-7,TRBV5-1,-,CASSLDDSRSEQYF,TGCGCCAGCAGCTTGGATGACAGCCGGAGCGAGCAGTACTTC
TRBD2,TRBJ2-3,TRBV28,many,CASSSPTDSGRQYF,TGTGCCAGCAGTTCCCCGACGGACAGCGGGAGGCAGTATTTT
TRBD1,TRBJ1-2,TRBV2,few,CASSDRTGVYNYGYTF,TGTGCCAGCAGTGACCGGACAGGGGTCTACAACTATGGCTACACCTTC
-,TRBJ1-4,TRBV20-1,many,CSASRQNNPNEKLFF,TGCAGTGCTAGCAGACAGAACAACCCTAATGAAAAACTGTTTTTT
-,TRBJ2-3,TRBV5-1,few,CASSLSTSTDTQYF,TGCGCCAGCAGCTTGTCAACTAGCACAGATACGCAGTATTTT
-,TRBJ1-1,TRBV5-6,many,CASSLLGNAEAFF,TGTGCCAGCAGCTTGTTGGGGAACGCTGAAGCTTTCTTT
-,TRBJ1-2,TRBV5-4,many,CASTRVQASYGYTF,TGTGCCAGCACCAGGGTACAGGCCAGTTATGGCTACACCTTC
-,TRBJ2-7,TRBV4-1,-,CASSQVIDYEQYF,TGCGCCAGCAGCCAAGTAATAGACTACGAGCAGTACTTC
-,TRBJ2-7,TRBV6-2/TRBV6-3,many,CASSYDSTYEQYF,TGTGCCAGCAGTTACGACAGTACCTACGAGCAGTACTTC
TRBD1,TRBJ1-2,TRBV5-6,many,CASSLAGQISIYGYTF,TGTGCCAGCAGCTTGGCGGGACAGATATCTATCTATGGCTACACCTTC
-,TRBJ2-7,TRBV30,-,CAWSGELGPYEQYF,TGTGCCTGGAGTGGAGAACTCGGGCCCTACGAGCAGTACTTC
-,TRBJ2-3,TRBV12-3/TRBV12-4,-,CASTPSEARTDTHYF,TGTGCCAGCACTCCTTCGGAGGCCCGCACAGATACGCACTATTTT
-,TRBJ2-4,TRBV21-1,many,CASSKASAARAKNIQYF,TGTGCCAGCAGCAAAGCTTCGGCAGCCCGAGCCAAAAACATTCAGTACTTC
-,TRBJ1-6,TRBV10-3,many,CAISEGSPLHF,TGTGCCATCAGTGAGGGGTCACCCCTCCACTTT
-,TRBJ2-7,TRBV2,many,CASRRGTVLSYEQYF,TGTGCCAGCAGGCGAGGGACGGTCCTCTCCTACGAGCAGTACTTC
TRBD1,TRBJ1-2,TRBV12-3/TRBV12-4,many,CASSTGTGGGYTF,TGTGCCAGCAGTACCGGGACAGGGGGCGGCTACACCTTC
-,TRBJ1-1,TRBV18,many,CASSPQIQGTNTEAFF,TGTGCCAGCTCACCGCAAATCCAGGGTACGAACACTGAAGCTTTCTTT
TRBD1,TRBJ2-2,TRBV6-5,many,CASSHRGGELFF,TGTGCCAGCAGCCACAGGGGCGGGGAGCTGTTTTTT